A selection of T cell receptor beta chains follows, all from one sample in a study of T cell repertoires in cytomegalovirus infection. For these TCRs, the target antigens are not known. One entry per CDR3 protein results from TCRdb running MiXCR on the reads. Counted here are around 300,000 distinct CDR3 sequences, 20% to 25% occurring once; the ten biggest clones make up approximately 20%. Specimen: cultured PBMCs, collected from culture after CMV antigen stimulation. Every receptor here comes from a human donor in good health (CMV status not recorded). Some clones in this sample may be carry-over from other donors' samples. Each CDR3 is given with its conserved first and last residue. The D gene is left open where the match is weak. Clone size is given for some rows only: seen once, a few or many times, or a class if the clone is expanded.

cdr3_length	d_call	v_call	clone_size	j_call	cdr3_nt	cdr3_aa
16	TRBD2	TRBV6-2/TRBV6-3	NA	TRBJ2-7	TGTGCCAGCAGAAACCCGGGACTAGCGTTTCGCTACGAGCAGTACTTC	CASRNPGLAFRYEQYF
16	TRBD1	TRBV18	NA	TRBJ2-7	TGTGCCAGCTCCGACCGGGACAGGTTTCGAGGTGACGAGCAGTACTTC	CASSDRDRFRGDEQYF
16	TRBD2	TRBV7-9	few	TRBJ2-7	TGTGCCAGCAGCTTAGGAACGCTAGCGGGTCTGGACGAGCAGTACTTC	CASSLGTLAGLDEQYF
15	TRBD1	TRBV2	NA	TRBJ1-5	TGTGCCAGCAGTATAGACAGGGAGTGGGATCAGCCCCAGCATTTT	CASSIDREWDQPQHF
14	NA	TRBV5-1	NA	TRBJ1-2	TGCGCCAGCAGCCCTTGGACAGCAACGGATGGCTACACCTTC	CASSPWTATDGYTF
15	NA	TRBV30	NA	TRBJ2-1	TGTGCCTGGGGGGACGGGACCCCACCTTACAATGAGCAGTTCTTC	CAWGDGTPPYNEQFF
13	NA	TRBV4-3	many	TRBJ1-2	TGCGCCAGCAGCCAAGCACGTGGGGGAGGCTACACCTTC	CASSQARGGGYTF
16	TRBD2	TRBV18	few	TRBJ2-1	TGTGCCAGCTCTTCCACTAGCGGGAGGGCCTACAATGAGCAGTTCTTC	CASSSTSGRAYNEQFF
15	NA	TRBV11-2	NA	TRBJ1-1	TGTGCCAGCAGCTTCGTACCGACCCTGAACACTGAAGCTTTCTTT	CASSFVPTLNTEAFF
15	NA	TRBV28	many	TRBJ2-7	TGTGCCAGCAGTTTAAAAAGACAGGTCCTACCCGAGCAGTACTTC	CASSLKRQVLPEQYF
14	NA	TRBV5-1	few	TRBJ1-1	TGCGCCAGCGGACTCTCCGGCGAGGTCACTGAAGCTTTCTTT	CASGLSGEVTEAFF
16	NA	TRBV7-8	many	TRBJ2-2	TGTGCCAGCAGCTTAGAAGGGGCAGGGAACACCGGGGAGCTGTTTTTT	CASSLEGAGNTGELFF